The source of this TCR beta chain is a study of blood T cell repertoires in COVID-19. Study-level background: Spain, Italy and the United States supplied samples that represented acute and convalescent COVID-19.

Authors' analysis steps: From reference gene primer amplification, estimates of nucleated cell counts were derived. The repertoire was sequenced with immunoSEQ multiplex PCR; TCRdb's copy has only in-frame clones and lacks some. The V and J calls and clone size are taken from that table; D and trimming were inferred from the DNA. The sample shows 200,000 to 300,000 clones, around 86% of them seen only once. After removal of 5 bases from V and 1 base from J, the junction contained 2 bases not matched to a gene. Germline V gene sequence: CDR1 SEHNR, CDR2 FQNEAQ (reference sequence). CDR3 size: 14 residues. Those enrolled in Seattle joined during active infection and were followed longitudinally afterward.

The receptor was derived from a woman aged 55-75 years with COVID-19, enrolled during active disease. This chain uses TRBV7-9 with TRBJ2-1; TRBD1 matches 7 bases. The sample taken for sequencing was peripheral blood. The CDR3: CASSHRGSYNEQFF. The CDR3 region has the DNA TGTGCCAGCAGCCACAGGGGTTCCTACAATGAGCAGTTCTTC.